These 29 T cell receptor beta chains originate from one sample sequenced in a study of T cells in Graves' hyperthyroidism and ophthalmopathy (dated by TCRdb to 2018 to 2020). Libraries were built with multiplex PCR. These reads were obtained on an Illumina HiSeq 2000. Amplification of TCR beta CDR3 regions was carried out from RNA transcripts. A first-round RT-PCR of the TCR CDR3 used the HTBI primer set with the Qiagen OneStep RT-PCR kit. TCRdb reprocessed the public reads (quality trimming at Q25 with fastp, clone calling with MiXCR) and kept in-frame beta chains. Each entry merges the rows of one CDR3 protein and shows their most common DNA and genes. This sample is represented by around 340,000 distinct CDR3 sequences; approximately 17% of them were singletons. 30% to 35% of the sample is held by the ten biggest clonotypes. The sequencing input was blood. These receptor sequences come from a woman aged 25 to 39 with Graves' hyperthyroidism that later progressed to Graves' ophthalmopathy.

This clonotype was counted a few times. J is TRBJ2-3 and V is TRBV4-2; D is unclear. This CDR3 has 14 residues. V lost 4 bases and J 6 bases, leaving 14 bases between the germline ends. Germline CDR1 LGHNA, CDR2 YNFKEQ. The CDR3 DNA follows: TGTGCCAGCAGCCTACATACTATCGGGGATACGCAGTATTTT. This codes for CASSLHTIGDTQYF.

The V call is TRBV12-3 or TRBV12-4, the J call TRBJ2-5, with TRBD1 matching 8 bases. Germline trimming cut 5 bases from V and 5 bases from J; bases unmatched to any gene: 4. This CDR3 is built from 13 residues. The CDR3 sequence: CASSPTGDETQYF. The DNA of the CDR3 is TGTGCCAGCAGTCCGACAGGGGACGAGACCCAGTACTTC.

This clonotype occurred a few times. The chain employs TRBV7-2 and TRBJ2-1; 7 bases are a match to TRBD1. V trimming: 6 bases; J trimming: 8 bases; junction bases outside the gene matches: 7. CDR3 size: 13 residues. Per germline, CDR1 SGHTA and CDR2 FQGNSA. The CDR3 DNA sequence: TGTGCCAGCAGACCTACAGGGGTCTATGAGCAGTTCTTC. It encodes CASRPTGVYEQFF.

In its sample, this clonotype was seen many times. The rearrangement links TRBV19 to TRBJ1-3, with 9 bases fitting TRBD1. The CDR3 consists of 15 residues. The germline CDR1 and CDR2 sequences are LNHDA and SQIVND (reference sequence). Trimming cost V 3 bases and J 2 bases; bases outside gene matches: 2. The CDR3 nucleotides read TGTGCCAGTAGTATCGGGACAGGGACTGGAAACACCATATATTTT. Translating gives CASSIGTGTGNTIYF.

This clonotype occurred many times. The chain carries TRBV28 and TRBJ2-7; no clear D. The CDR3 sequence is 14 residues long. In germline, CDR1 is MDHEN, CDR2 SYDVKM. Between the trimmed V and J ends, which lost 7 bases and 0 bases, there was a span of 13 bases. The CDR3 sequence is CASTLDGGSYEQYF. CDR3 coding DNA: TGTGCCAGCACCTTGGACGGCGGCTCCTACGAGCAGTACTTC.

This clonotype showed up just a few times. The chain employs TRBV10-1 and TRBJ2-1, with 8 positions matching TRBD2. V lost 3 bases and J lost 7; bases outside the gene matches: 8. The CDR3 contains 15 residues. Germline CDR1 is WNHNN and CDR2 is SYGVQD (reference sequence). CDR3 in amino acids: CASSDGSGTPNEQFF. CDR3 sequence (DNA): TGCGCCAGCAGTGACGGTAGCGGGACCCCAAATGAGCAGTTCTTC.

This clonotype appeared a few times. The rearrangement joins TRBV20-1 to TRBJ2-5; D perhaps matches TRBD1 (6 bases). Germline values: CDR1 DFQATT, CDR2 SNEGSKA (reference sequence). This CDR3 has 14 residues. V dropped 7 bases and J dropped 4 bases, with 19 bases sitting between them. The CDR3: CSVPQTGQRETQYF. For the CDR3, the DNA is TGCAGTGTACCTCAGACAGGCCAGAGAGAGACCCAGTACTTC.

This clonotype has ten or more counts. V is TRBV2 and J is TRBJ1-2; D is uncertain. The V end was cut by 11 bases, the J end by 8 bases, with 9 bases between. The CDR3 runs to 9 residues. Per the germline V gene, CDR1 is SNHLY and CDR2 is FYNNEI. The CDR3 DNA sequence: TGTGCCGGGGATCGGGGCTACACCTTC. Amino acids: CAGDRGYTF.

Note on this clonotype: Mismatch with germline at one junction end may stem from a read error. The gene calls are TRBV28 and TRBJ1-1; D call uncertain. CDR1 is MDHEN and CDR2 is SYDVKM in the germline V gene. The CDR3 loop spans 13 amino acids. In DNA, the CDR3 is TGTGCCACCGTCGAAGGGATTTACACTGGAGCTTTCTTT. This gives the protein CATVEGIYTGAFF.

The chain links TRBV11-2 to TRBJ2-3; the D is unclear. This CDR3 comprises 13 residues. V was clipped by 0 bases and J by 5 bases, with 6 bases between them. From germline, CDR1 is SGHAT and CDR2 FQNNGV. CDR3: CASSLDLGDTQYF. The CDR3 DNA sequence: TGTGCCAGCAGCTTAGATTTGGGAGATACGCAGTATTTT.

At least ten counts were recorded for this clonotype. V is TRBV20-1 and J is TRBJ2-1, with a tentative D call TRBD1 (6 bases). The CDR3 length is 13 residues. Germline V CDR1 and CDR2: DFQATT, SNEGSKA (reference sequence). Deletions cut 7 bases from V and 7 bases from J, with 17 bases between. The CDR3 nucleotides read TGCAGTGGTCCGGACAGTGGTGGGAATGAGCAGTTCTTC. This translates into CSGPDSGGNEQFF.

In the case of this clonotype: A much larger clone is a single base away; this may be a read error. The chain combines TRBV11-2 with TRBJ1-1; D remains ambiguous. CDR3 length: 15 residues. Germline V gene lookup returns CDR1 SGHAT and CDR2 FQNNGV. CDR3: CASSLFPKRNTEGFF. CDR3 DNA: TGTGCCAGCAGCTTATTCCCCAAGCGGAACACTGAAGGTTTCTTT.

This clonotype was seen ten or more times. The chain combines TRBV2 with TRBJ2-1, with 7 bases that match TRBD1. CDR3 length: 17 residues. V shed 6 bases and J 5 bases; nucleotides not matched to a gene: 16. Per the germline V gene, CDR1 is SNHLY and CDR2 is FYNNEI. CDR3: CASREFETGKKDNEQFF. The CDR3 nucleotides read TGTGCCAGCAGGGAATTTGAGACAGGGAAAAAGGACAATGAGCAGTTCTTC.

This clonotype was observed many times. This chain links TRBV6-1 with TRBJ1-1; no reliable D call. Germline CDR1 and CDR2: MNHNS and SASEGT. CDR3 length equals 14 residues. Trimming cost V 1 base and J 1 base, with 7 bases left between them. CDR3 residues: CASSEGFGNTEAFF. The CDR3 DNA follows: TGTGCCAGCAGTGAAGGGTTTGGGAACACTGAAGCTTTCTTT.

J is TRBJ2-1 and V is TRBV20-1, with D hard to call. CDR3 length: 11 amino acids. CDR1 and CDR2 from the germline V gene are DFQATT and SNEGSKA (reference sequence). V lost 2 bases and J 8 bases, leaving 7 bases between the germline ends. CDR3 loop: CSARQIYEQFF. The CDR3 DNA follows: TGCAGTGCTAGACAGATCTATGAGCAGTTCTTC.

V and J are TRBV9 and TRBJ1-4, with TRBD1 matching over 7 bases. The CDR3 length is 16 residues. Trimming cost V 2 bases and J 2 bases; bases outside gene matches: 6. CDR1 is SGDLS, CDR2 YYNGEE, per germline. The CDR3 sequence is CASSVGQATTNEKLFF. CDR3 nucleotides: TGTGCCAGCAGCGTCGGACAGGCCACTACTAATGAAAAACTGTTTTTT.

This clonotype has a count of ten or more. The chain is built from TRBV10-3 and TRBJ2-2, with D tentatively TRBD2 (6 bases). Per germline, CDR1 ENHRY and CDR2 SYGVKD. The CDR3 runs 16 residues. The germline V and J ends were trimmed by 5 bases and 4 bases, with 17 bases remaining between them. The CDR3 is CAISRRGTGSTGELFF. CDR3 bases: TGTGCCATCAGTAGGCGGGGAACGGGGAGCACCGGGGAGCTGTTTTTT.

At least ten counts were recorded for this clonotype. This chain links TRBV27 with TRBJ2-2, with 12 bases lining up with TRBD2. The V segment lost 7 bases and the J segment 8 bases; nucleotides outside the gene matches: 11. This CDR3 contains 16 residues. The germline CDR1 and CDR2 sequences are MNHEY and SMNVEV (reference sequence). The DNA for the CDR3 is TGTGCCAGCAAGCCCTGGACTAGCGGGGTTTCGGGGGAGCTGTTTTTT. Its translation is CASKPWTSGVSGELFF.

The rearrangement joins TRBV4-1 to TRBJ2-4; a possible D gene is TRBD2 (6 bases). CDR3 length: 18 residues. CDR1 and CDR2 (germline): MGHRA, YSYEKL. Trimming took off 1 base at V and 2 bases at J, with 18 bases between the two ends. CDR3 nucleotides: TGCGCCAGCAGCCAAGTCGGCGGGGTTCGGGGAACCAAAAACATTCAGTACTTC. Translated, it gives CASSQVGGVRGTKNIQYF.

This clonotype showed up many times. The V and J genes are TRBV20-1 and TRBJ2-7, with 8 bases lining up with TRBD1. There are 16 residues in the CDR3. Unmatched junction bases numbered 13, after V lost 4 bases and J lost 2 bases. The V gene's germline CDR1 is DFQATT and CDR2 SNEGSKA (reference sequence). The CDR3 loop reads CSATRLGQAKTYEQYF. In nucleotides, the CDR3 is TGCAGTGCTACGAGGTTGGGACAGGCCAAAACCTACGAGCAGTACTTC.

The sample holds many counts of this clonotype. CDR3 bases: TGTGCCAGCAGTGACCGGGACAGGGGGACTCAGTTCTTC. This codes for CASSDRDRGTQFF. The chain joins TRBV2 to TRBJ2-1; TRBD1 matches at 11 bases. J was trimmed by 13 bases and V by 3 bases; bases with no gene match: 5. Germline CDR1 is SNHLY and CDR2 is FYNNEI. The CDR3 consists of 13 residues.

This clonotype was recorded many times. J is TRBJ2-7 and V is TRBV11-2; TRBD2 matches at 7 bases. With V trimmed by 1 base and J by 6 bases, 6 bases remained unmatched. The CDR3 contains 14 residues. The V gene's germline CDR1 is SGHAT and CDR2 FQNNGV. CDR3 residues: CASSLVAGVVEQYF. The CDR3, as DNA: TGTGCCAGCAGCTTAGTCGCGGGAGTGGTCGAGCAGTACTTC.

This clonotype has a count of ten or more. V usage is TRBV30 and J usage is TRBJ2-7; D is possibly TRBD2 (6 bases). There are 12 residues in the CDR3. CDR1 and CDR2 (germline): GTSNPN, SVGIG (reference sequence). Trimming stripped 4 bases from V and 6 bases from J, with 13 bases between. CDR3 nucleotide sequence: TGTGCCTGGATGCTAGACGGGGGCGAGCAGTACTTC. This translates into CAWMLDGGEQYF. Variable domain in full (rest from reference TRBV30 and TRBJ2-7): SQTIHQWPATLVQPVGSPLSLECTVEGTSNPNLYWYRQAAGRGLQLLFYSVGIGQISSEVPQNLSASRPQDRQFILSSKKLLLSDSGFYLCAWMLDGGEQYFGPGTRLTVT.

The rearrangement uses TRBV6-2 or TRBV6-3 and TRBJ2-3; D is undetermined. This CDR3 is built from 15 residues. The ends were cut back, 6 bases at V and 4 bases at J, with 17 bases in the middle. Germline CDR1 is MNHEY and CDR2 is SVGEGT. The chain's CDR3 is CASSHRPVGADTQYF. The CDR3 coding sequence is TGTGCCAGCAGCCACCGACCCGTGGGCGCAGATACGCAGTATTTT.

In its sample, this clonotype was seen many times. The chain recombines TRBV6-1 with TRBJ2-6; D not resolved. The V end was cut by 5 bases, the J end by 2 bases, with 13 bases between. The CDR3 is made up of 16 amino acids. Germline values: CDR1 MNHNS, CDR2 SASEGT. For the CDR3, the DNA is TGTGCCAGCAGTTACCCTTCAGGAACTGGGGCCAACGTCCTGACTTTC. It specifies CASSYPSGTGANVLTF.

This clonotype has only one observation. This chain uses TRBV6-5 with TRBJ2-1; perhaps TRBD1 as D (7 bases). The V end lost 2 bases, the J end lost 5 bases, and 10 bases lay between the germline ends. CDR3 length equals 14 residues. Germline CDR1 is MNHEY and CDR2 is SVGAGI. DNA for the CDR3: TGTGCCAGCAGTTACGCGGGACAGAACAATGAGCAGTTCTTC. This translates into CASSYAGQNNEQFF.

Only a few counts were recorded for this clonotype. This chain connects TRBV7-9 to TRBJ2-2, with TRBD2 as a possible D gene (5 bases). The V gene's germline CDR1 is SEHNR and CDR2 FQNEAQ (reference sequence). Trimming cost V 4 bases and J 1 base, with 10 bases left between them. This CDR3 has 15 amino acids. The CDR3 DNA is TGTGCCAGCAGCTCAGTACTAGAGAACACCGGGGAGCTGTTTTTT. This sequence encodes CASSSVLENTGELFF. Full variable domain (rest looked up from reference TRBV7-9 and TRBJ2-2): DTGVSQNPRHKITKRGQNVTFRCDPISEHNRLYWYRQTLGQGPEFLTYFQNEAQLEKSRLLSDRFSAERPKGSFSTLEIQRTEQGDSAMYLCASSSVLENTGELFFGEGSRLTVL.

This clonotype has at least ten counts. V gene TRBV3-1 combines with J gene TRBJ1-1; tentatively, D is TRBD1 (5 bases). Germline V gene lookup returns CDR1 LGHDT and CDR2 YNNKEL (reference sequence). V gave up 0 bases and J gave up 0 bases, with 8 bases separating them. There are 15 residues in the CDR3. As DNA, the CDR3 is TGTGCCAGCAGCCAAGAGGGGGGGGTGAACACTGAAGCTTTCTTT. Protein product: CASSQEGGVNTEAFF.

This clonotype came up many times. This chain connects TRBV10-3 to TRBJ1-1; D is uncertain. V lost 4 bases and J lost 1, with 13 bases in between. This CDR3 contains 15 residues. The germline gives CDR1 ENHRY, CDR2 SYGVKD. This CDR3 reads CAISGGIGQNTEAFF. The CDR3 bases are TGTGCCATCAGTGGTGGGATCGGGCAGAACACTGAAGCTTTCTTT.